These 19 T cell receptor beta chains were sequenced from one sample in a study of shared clonotypes between healthy human individuals. Sequenced by immunoSEQ multiplex PCR; TCRdb stores in-frame clones only, minus some. The data show about 520,000 clones, with over 70% seen just once and 12% held by the top ten. The sequencing sample was made of PBMCs. These receptors all stem from a middle-aged woman in good health. Some clones in this sample may be carry-over from other donors' samples.

This clone was observed once. The chain employs TRBV5-8 and TRBJ2-7; 9 bases match TRBD2. V was clipped by 0 bases and J by 5 bases; unmatched bases: 15. CDR3 size: 18 residues. The germline V gene has CDR1 SGHTS and CDR2 YDEGEE. In DNA form, the CDR3 reads TGTGCCAGCAGCTTGGTCTTAGGGGGTAGCGGGAGAATCCACGAGCAGTACTTC. This codes for CASSLVLGGSGRIHEQYF.

The J gene is TRBJ1-5, the V gene TRBV21-1. TRBV21-1 is labeled a pseudogene. CDR3 length equals 15 residues. CDR3 in amino acids: CASSDRRGPNQPQHF. DNA for the CDR3: TGTGCCAGCAGCGATCGGCGGGGGCCCAATCAGCCCCAGCATTTT.

This clone was detected once. The V and J genes are TRBV7-2 and TRBJ2-3, with 7 bases that match TRBD1. V lost 7 bases and J lost 4; bases outside the gene matches: 5. Per the germline V gene, CDR1 is SGHTA and CDR2 is FQGNSA. The CDR3 has 13 amino acids. The chain's CDR3 is CASTQGVSDTQYF. CDR3 DNA: TGTGCCAGCACCCAGGGGGTTTCAGATACGCAGTATTTT.

The chain recombines TRBV7-2 with TRBJ2-7, with TRBD2 as a possible D gene (5 bases). V gave up 6 bases and J gave up 7 bases, with 16 bases separating them. The germline V gene encodes CDR1 SGHTA and CDR2 FQGNSA. CDR3 size: 13 residues. CDR3 in DNA: TGTGCCAGCAGTCAAGGAGGCCCCCGAGAGCAGTACTTC. Translation gives CASSQGGPREQYF.

The chain joins TRBV10-3 to TRBJ2-2; TRBD2 aligns across 14 bases. Germline CDR1 reads ENHRY; CDR2 reads SYGVKD. The CDR3 extends over 19 amino acids. With 5 bases clipped from V and 3 bases from J, the junction kept 11 bases outside the gene matches. The CDR3: CAISSHAGLAGAYTGELFF. Written as DNA, the CDR3 is TGTGCCATCAGTTCCCATGCGGGACTAGCGGGAGCCTACACCGGGGAGCTGTTTTTT.

J is TRBJ1-5 and V is TRBV30, with TRBD1 identical over 11 bases. Germline-derived CDR1 and CDR2 are GTSNPN and SVGIG (reference sequence). CDR3 length equals 14 residues. J gave up 6 bases and V 2 bases, and 3 bases lay outside the gene matches. The CDR3 loop reads CAWSRDRGTQPQHF. CDR3 DNA sequence: TGTGCCTGGAGTCGGGACAGGGGGACTCAGCCCCAGCATTTT.

Comment on this clone: One base away lies a much larger clone, so this may be a sequencing read error. The chain carries TRBV19 and TRBJ2-6; maybe TRBD1 (5 bases). Germline V CDR1 and CDR2: LNHDA, SQIVND (reference sequence). The CDR3 spans 15 residues. The V gene lost 3 bases and the J gene lost 3 bases, with 9 bases spanning the gap. The DNA for the CDR3 is TGTGCCAGTAGTATTCAGACAGATGGGGCCAACGTCCTGACTTTC. Encoded protein: CASSIQTDGANVLTF.

The rearrangement links TRBV27 to TRBJ2-3; TRBD2 matches 8 bases. Losses at the gene ends were 0 bases for V and 4 bases for J; bases not matched to a gene: 6. The germline V gene has CDR1 MNHEY and CDR2 SMNVEV (reference sequence). CDR3 length: 16 residues. In DNA form, the CDR3 reads TGTGCCAGCAGTTTATCGCGTTCGGGAGGGGCAGATACGCAGTATTTT. This codes for CASSLSRSGGADTQYF.

The genes are TRBV28 and TRBJ1-2; D is unclear. V lost 7 bases to trimming and J lost 2 bases, with 8 bases between them. CDR1 MDHEN and CDR2 SYDVKM come from the germline V gene. The length of the CDR3 is 12 residues. CDR3 in amino acids: CASTGSNYGYTF. CDR3 nucleotide sequence: TGTGCCAGCACCGGGTCCAACTATGGCTACACCTTC.

The V call is TRBV29-1, the J call TRBJ2-1; D is perhaps TRBD1 or TRBD2 (6 bases each). V was clipped by 7 bases and J by 3 bases, with 13 bases between them. CDR3 length: 13 amino acids. Germline CDR1 and CDR2: SQVTM and ANQGSEA. The CDR3 DNA reads TGCAGCGGGAGGGGCAGGGGCTACAATGAGCAGTTCTTC. Translation: CSGRGRGYNEQFF.

V usage is TRBV30 and J usage is TRBJ2-7; D unresolved. V lost 3 bases and J 0 bases, leaving 15 bases between the germline ends. The CDR3 runs 15 residues. Germline V gene data show CDR1 as GTSNPN and CDR2 as SVGIG (reference sequence). The DNA of the CDR3 is TGTGCCTGGAGCCAAGGTTTTCTGACCTCCTACGAGCAGTACTTC. Protein: CAWSQGFLTSYEQYF.

The chain joins TRBV10-1 to TRBJ2-2; D perhaps matches TRBD1 (6 bases). The germline V gene encodes CDR1 WNHNN and CDR2 SYGVQD (reference sequence). CDR3 length: 14 amino acids. V was pared by 6 bases and J by 1 base, with 9 bases between. The CDR3 nucleotides read TGCGCCAGCAGGCAGGACAGGAACACCGGGGAGCTGTTTTTT. Its translation: CASRQDRNTGELFF.

The CDR3 DNA reads as TGTGCCATCAGTGAGTCGAGTGGACACGGGACCTACGAGCAGTACTTC. It is translated as CAISESSGHGTYEQYF. This chain joins TRBV10-3 and TRBJ2-7; D could derive from TRBD1 or TRBD2 (5 bases each). The CDR3 covers 16 residues. Germline CDR1 is ENHRY and CDR2 is SYGVKD. Deletions cut 0 bases from V and 2 bases from J, with 14 bases between.

The chain is built from TRBV19 and TRBJ1-3; TRBD1 is a possible D gene (6 bases). Trimming took 5 bases from V and 0 from J, leaving 14 bases between them. There are 16 residues in the CDR3. Germline CDR1 reads LNHDA; CDR2 reads SQIVND (reference sequence). The CDR3 loop is CASSDRQDSSGNTIYF. The CDR3 region has the DNA TGTGCCAGTAGTGACAGACAGGACAGCTCTGGAAACACCATATATTTT.

The chain links TRBV9 to TRBJ2-1; a possible D gene is TRBD1 (6 bases). Germline V gene data show CDR1 as SGDLS and CDR2 as YYNGEE. Trimming removed 2 bases at V and 7 bases at J, with 16 bases between. The length of the CDR3 is 15 residues. In DNA form, the CDR3 reads TGTGCCAGCAGCGTGATCGGGACAACTACAAATGAGCAGTTCTTC. This codes for CASSVIGTTTNEQFF.

This clone was seen just once. A clone one base away is much larger, so this may be a read error. V is TRBV7-8 and J is TRBJ2-5; D is perhaps TRBD2 (5 bases). V was cut by 5 bases and J by 5 bases, with 18 bases left in between. This CDR3 is 15 amino acids long. Looked up from germline, CDR1 is SGHVS and CDR2 is FQNEAQ. The CDR3 sequence: CASSQRSGETETQYF. Written as DNA, the CDR3 is TGTGCCAGCAGCCAAAGGTCCGGGGAAACTGAGACCCAGTACTTC.

This clone was seen once. CDR3 nucleotides: TGTGCCAGCAGTGACTCTACAGGGGGAGATTTCTATGGCTACACCTTC. The encoded protein is CASSDSTGGDFYGYTF. V and J are TRBV6-4 and TRBJ1-2; TRBD1 matches 8 bases. CDR1 MRHNA and CDR2 SNTAGT come from the germline V gene. This CDR3 is 16 amino acids long. Trimming removed 0 bases from V and 4 bases from J; junction bases left unmatched: 7.

The V gene is TRBV5-4, the J gene TRBJ2-3; perhaps TRBD1 as D (6 bases). V lost 4 bases, J lost 0 bases, and 12 bases lay in between. Germline CDR1 is SGHNT and CDR2 is YYREEE (reference sequence). This CDR3 has 15 residues. DNA for the CDR3: TGTGCCAGCAGCCAAGGGACACTGAGCACAGATACGCAGTATTTT. Translation gives CASSQGTLSTDTQYF.

This chain uses TRBV27 with TRBJ2-2; D not certain. V dropped 6 bases and J dropped 6 bases, with 14 bases sitting between them. Germline CDR1 reads MNHEY; CDR2 reads SMNVEV (reference sequence). The CDR3 runs 14 residues. CDR3 sequence reads: CASRVLGKAGELFF. CDR3 bases: TGTGCCAGCAGGGTTTTGGGGAAGGCCGGGGAGCTGTTTTTT.